One sample yielded the 29 T cell receptor beta chains listed below, sequenced in a study of PD-1 blockade in classical Hodgkin lymphoma. The patients all showed relapse after autologous stem cell transplantation, while their brentuximab vedotin exposure varied. This table comes from immunoSEQ multiplex PCR, and its TCRdb copy is limited to in-frame clones, with some not included. The sample lists approximately 100,000 clones, more than 90% occurring once. The sequenced sample was peripheral blood mononuclear cells (PBMCs), obtained at baseline. The receptors shown here come from a human donor with classical Hodgkin lymphoma.

CDR3 bases: TGTGCCAGCAGTTTCCGGACAGGTTTTCTTTACAATGAGCAGTTCTTC. Translating gives CASSFRTGFLYNEQFF. The chain recombines TRBV28 with TRBJ2-1; TRBD1 aligns across 7 bases. V was clipped by 3 bases and J by 4 bases; unmatched bases: 9. Germline lookup yields CDR1 MDHEN and CDR2 SYDVKM. The CDR3 runs 16 residues.

This sequence joins TRBV25-1 and TRBJ1-1; no firm D call. The CDR3 is made up of 13 amino acids. Germline CDR1 and CDR2: MGHDK and SYGVNS. Trimming took 2 bases from V and 5 from J, leaving 9 bases between them. CDR3 in amino acids: CASSEQRRTEAFF. The DNA of the CDR3 is TGTGCCAGCAGTGAACAAAGGAGGACTGAAGCTTTCTTT.

The J gene is TRBJ2-2, the V gene TRBV19; 8 positions match TRBD2. The V gene's germline CDR1 is LNHDA and CDR2 SQIVND (reference sequence). The CDR3 has 15 amino acids. Unmatched junction bases numbered 3, after V lost 2 bases and J lost 4 bases. This CDR3 is CASSISAGVTGELFF. DNA for the CDR3: TGTGCCAGTAGTATATCAGCGGGAGTCACCGGGGAGCTGTTTTTT.

The chain couples TRBV11-2 to TRBJ2-4; D ambiguous. The CDR3 length is 14 residues. The V end was cut by 6 bases, the J end by 0 bases, with 9 bases between. Germline lookup yields CDR1 SGHAT and CDR2 FQNNGV. This CDR3 reads CASRDPLAKNIQYF. The CDR3 coding sequence is TGTGCCAGCAGAGACCCGTTAGCCAAAAACATTCAGTACTTC.

The count of this clone is one. The chain is built from TRBV11-2 and TRBJ2-7; D not resolved. The germline V and J ends were trimmed by 3 bases and 0 bases, with 3 bases remaining between them. The CDR3 is 12 residues long. CDR1 is SGHAT, CDR2 FQNNGV, per germline. Written as DNA, the CDR3 is TGTGCCAGCAGCTTTTTCTCCTACGAGCAGTACTTC. Its translation is CASSFFSYEQYF.

The chain couples TRBV10-3 to TRBJ2-4; TRBD1 matches at 8 bases. CDR1 ENHRY and CDR2 SYGVKD come from the germline V gene. V trimming: 7 bases; J trimming: 6 bases; junction bases outside the gene matches: 5. The CDR3 loop spans 13 amino acids. The CDR3 DNA is TGTGCCATCACCGCAGGGACAGGAAACATTCAGTACTTC. Amino acids: CAITAGTGNIQYF.

The chain employs TRBV7-9 and TRBJ2-5, with D possibly matching TRBD2 (6 bases). This CDR3 contains 13 residues. Germline values: CDR1 SEHNR, CDR2 FQNEAQ (reference sequence). Trimming left V 1 base short and J 4 bases short, with 7 bases between. CDR3 region: CASSLVGGETQYF. The CDR3 DNA reads TGTGCCAGCAGCTTAGTCGGGGGAGAGACCCAGTACTTC.

The rearrangement joins TRBV5-4 to TRBJ1-5, with 7 bases lining up with TRBD1. Per germline, CDR1 SGHNT and CDR2 YYREEE (reference sequence). This CDR3 is 15 amino acids long. With V trimmed by 0 bases and J by 6 bases, 6 bases remained unmatched. CDR3 DNA: TGTGCCAGCAGCTTGGCTGGTAGGGGGCCTCAGCCCCAGCATTTT. Translated: CASSLAGRGPQPQHF.

This sequence joins TRBV6-6 and TRBJ1-3; 7 bases agree with TRBD1. Germline V CDR1 and CDR2: MNHNY, SVGAGI (reference sequence). CDR3 length: 16 amino acids. Trimming removed 5 bases from V and 6 bases from J; junction bases left unmatched: 13. CDR3 in DNA: TGTGCCAGCAGTGTTAGGGGGCGCATTTCGGAAAACACCATATATTTT. Protein sequence: CASSVRGRISENTIYF.

This clone was seen a single time. The V call is TRBV13, the J call TRBJ2-7; D gene uncertain. This CDR3 is 11 amino acids long. Germline lookup yields CDR1 PRHDT and CDR2 FYEKMQ (reference sequence). Trimming took off 5 bases at V and 3 bases at J, with 5 bases between the two ends. The DNA of the CDR3 is TGTGCCAGCAGCGAAGACTACGAGCAGTACTTC. Encoded protein: CASSEDYEQYF. The variable domain in full, completed from reference TRBV13 and TRBJ2-7, reads AAGVIQSPRHLIKEKRETATLKCYPIPRHDTVYWYQQGPGQDPQFLISFYEKMQSDKGSIPDRFSAQQFSDYHSELNMSSLELGDSALYFCASSEDYEQYFGPGTRLTVT.

The rearrangement uses TRBV4-1 and TRBJ2-7; 7 bases map to TRBD1. This CDR3 contains 16 residues. V dropped 1 base and J dropped 3; count of bases not matched to a gene: 9. Germline CDR1 is MGHRA and CDR2 is YSYEKL. The CDR3 DNA reads TGCGCCAGCAGCCAAGGGGCCGGGACAGCGCTCTACGAGCAGTACTTC. Translating gives CASSQGAGTALYEQYF.

The V gene is TRBV10-2, the J gene TRBJ2-7, with 9 bases matching TRBD2. CDR1 WSHSY and CDR2 SAAADI come from the germline V gene. This CDR3 spans 17 amino acids. The V segment lost 7 bases and the J segment 3 bases; nucleotides outside the gene matches: 16. The CDR3 nucleotides read TGCGCCAGCACAATAGCGGGAGTACGCTATGCGGGCTACGAGCAGTACTTC. Translation gives CASTIAGVRYAGYEQYF.

This chain uses TRBV7-7 with TRBJ2-1; D not resolved. Germline loops: CDR1 SSHAT, CDR2 FNYEAQ (reference sequence). V was pared by 5 bases and J by 6 bases, with 11 bases between. The length of the CDR3 is 13 residues. CDR3: CASSHSPGNEQFF. The CDR3 DNA reads as TGTGCCAGCAGCCACTCCCCGGGCAATGAGCAGTTCTTC.

The chain employs TRBV20-1 and TRBJ1-1; D is possibly TRBD1 (5 bases). The V end lost 6 bases, the J end lost 6 bases, and 11 bases lay between the germline ends. Germline V gives CDR1 DFQATT, CDR2 SNEGSKA (reference sequence). The CDR3 covers 11 residues. The CDR3 sequence is CSARGRPEAFF. In DNA, the CDR3 is TGCAGTGCCCGGGGACGCCCTGAAGCTTTCTTT.

V is TRBV27 and J is TRBJ2-2; 9 bases fit TRBD2. Germline V gives CDR1 MNHEY, CDR2 SMNVEV (reference sequence). The CDR3 extends over 17 amino acids. V was pared by 4 bases and J by 5 bases, with 11 bases of the junction left unmatched. CDR3 DNA: TGTGCCAGCAGTTCCCCATTTAGCGGGAGCGAAACCGGGGAGCTGTTTTTT. Protein: CASSSPFSGSETGELFF.

V is TRBV7-8 and J is TRBJ1-1, with D maybe TRBD1 (6 bases). There are 15 residues in the CDR3. Germline V CDR1 and CDR2: SGHVS, FQNEAQ. The germline V and J ends were trimmed by 0 bases and 4 bases, with 12 bases remaining between them. CDR3 protein: CASSLAVRGGTEAFF. The CDR3 DNA reads as TGTGCCAGCAGCTTAGCCGTCAGGGGAGGCACTGAAGCTTTCTTT.

This clone was seen once. This chain uses TRBV10-3 with TRBJ1-1, with 8 bases identical to TRBD1. The trim removed 0 bases at V and 4 bases at J, leaving 4 bases unmatched. Germline CDR1 and CDR2: ENHRY and SYGVKD. The CDR3 spans 15 residues. In nucleotides, the CDR3 is TGTGCCATCAGTGAGTCAAGAACAGGGGGCACTGAAGCTTTCTTT. Encoded protein: CAISESRTGGTEAFF.

This clone was picked up a small number of times. V and J are TRBV28 and TRBJ1-1; D call uncertain. The germline CDR1 and CDR2 sequences are MDHEN and SYDVKM. The CDR3 consists of 14 residues. V was clipped by 6 bases and J by 1 base, with 12 bases between them. The CDR3 reads CASSPFLRNTEAFF. The CDR3 bases are TGTGCCAGCAGCCCTTTCCTCCGGAACACTGAAGCTTTCTTT.

The J gene is TRBJ2-2, the V gene TRBV29-1, with a possible D match to TRBD2 (6 bases). V lost 4 bases and J 1 base, leaving 19 bases between the germline ends. The CDR3 has 17 amino acids. Germline V gene sequence: CDR1 SQVTM, CDR2 ANQGSEA. CDR3 loop: CSVGGGVRPWNTGELFF. The CDR3 DNA follows: TGCAGCGTTGGTGGAGGGGTTAGGCCCTGGAACACCGGGGAGCTGTTTTTT.

The genes are TRBV27 and TRBJ1-2; unclear D gene. Germline assignment: CDR1 MNHEY and CDR2 SMNVEV (reference sequence). V lost 7 bases and J 2 bases, leaving 11 bases between the germline ends. CDR3 size: 13 residues. The CDR3 DNA reads as TGTGCCAGCACTTCGCAGCCGAACTATGGCTACACCTTC. Protein product: CASTSQPNYGYTF.

This clone was counted between two and nine times. The chain couples TRBV30 to TRBJ1-5; D not certain. Germline CDR1 and CDR2: GTSNPN and SVGIG (reference sequence). V was pared by 4 bases and J by 3 bases, with 10 bases between. The length of the CDR3 is 13 residues. The CDR3 loop reads CAWTGRNNQPQHF. CDR3 bases: TGTGCCTGGACCGGACGGAACAATCAGCCCCAGCATTTT.

This sequence joins TRBV27 and TRBJ2-7; D assignment may be TRBD1 or TRBD2 (5 bases each). Germline values: CDR1 MNHEY, CDR2 SMNVEV (reference sequence). The CDR3 contains 15 residues. The V end lost 3 bases, the J end lost 4 bases, and 16 bases lay between the germline ends. CDR3 in amino acids: CASSFYPGPGYEQYF. The CDR3 coding sequence is TGTGCCAGCAGTTTCTATCCGGGACCTGGTTACGAGCAGTACTTC.

The chain is built from TRBV30 and TRBJ1-2; the D gene is possibly TRBD1 (5 bases). Germline values: CDR1 GTSNPN, CDR2 SVGIG (reference sequence). V lost 1 base and J 8 bases, leaving 14 bases between the germline ends. This CDR3 has 13 amino acids. The CDR3 loop reads CAWSGLTGGGYTF. CDR3 coding DNA: TGTGCCTGGAGTGGCTTAACAGGTGGAGGCTACACCTTC.

This chain uses TRBV7-9 with TRBJ2-1, with 10 bases identical to TRBD2. There are 17 residues in the CDR3. Trimming took 2 bases from V and 0 from J; bases not matched to a gene: 4. The germline gives CDR1 SEHNR, CDR2 FQNEAQ (reference sequence). This chain's CDR3 is CASSLSSSGSSYNEQFF. CDR3 nucleotide sequence: TGTGCCAGCAGCTTAAGTTCTAGCGGGAGCTCCTACAATGAGCAGTTCTTC.

This chain links TRBV25-1 with TRBJ1-2, with D tentatively TRBD1 (6 bases). The V end lost 4 bases, the J end lost 1 base, and 13 bases lay between the germline ends. Germline assignment: CDR1 MGHDK and CDR2 SYGVNS. The CDR3 is made up of 15 amino acids. Here the CDR3 DNA reads TGTGCCAGCAGTGGCGTTACAGGGAATAACTATGGCTACACCTTC. This encodes CASSGVTGNNYGYTF.

This clone was detected once. Other DNA sequences within the sample encode an identical CDR3. The chain has TRBV5-4 and TRBJ1-1; D unresolved. CDR3 length equals 15 residues. Germline-derived CDR1 and CDR2 are SGHNT and YYREEE (reference sequence). The V gene lost 4 bases and the J gene lost 5 bases, with 18 bases spanning the gap. As DNA, the CDR3 is TGTGCCAGCAGCGACACCATGACATTCACGACTGAAGCTTTCTTT. Translated, it gives CASSDTMTFTTEAFF. Supplemented by reference TRBV5-4 and TRBJ1-1, the full variable domain reads ETGVTQSPTHLIKTRGQQVTLRCSSQSGHNTVSWYQQALGQGPQFIFQYYREEENGRGNFPPRFSGLQFPNYSSELNVNALELDDSALYLCASSDTMTFTTEAFFGQGTRLTVV.

The chain has TRBV10-2 and TRBJ1-2; 10 bases are a match to TRBD1. The CDR3 has 18 amino acids. J was trimmed by 8 bases and V by 6 bases; bases with no gene match: 21. The germline CDR1 and CDR2 sequences are WSHSY and SAAADI. CDR3 residues: CASRRGRQGASSYRGYTF. CDR3 coding DNA: TGCGCCAGCAGACGAGGACGACAGGGGGCGTCCTCCTATCGGGGCTACACCTTC.

CDR3 protein: CASSRDRDQPQHF. For the CDR3, the DNA is TGTGCCAGCAGTAGAGACAGGGATCAGCCCCAGCATTTT. This chain uses TRBV6-5 with TRBJ1-5, with TRBD1 matching 7 bases. Germline assignment: CDR1 MNHEY and CDR2 SVGAGI. With V trimmed by 5 bases and J by 5 bases, 3 bases remained unmatched. The CDR3 length is 13 residues.

The J gene is TRBJ1-2, the V gene TRBV5-6, with D possibly matching TRBD1 (5 bases). Looked up from germline, CDR1 is SGHDT and CDR2 is YYEEEE. Trimming took off 0 bases at V and 1 base at J, with 10 bases between the two ends. The length of the CDR3 is 15 residues. The CDR3, as DNA: TGTGCCAGCAGCTTGGGCCAGGGTCATAACTATGGCTACACCTTC. Its translation: CASSLGQGHNYGYTF.